This TCR beta chain is from a study of blood T cell repertoires in COVID-19 (TCRdb year 2020). With regard to the full study: Samples covering the acute and convalescent phases of COVID-19 were provided by collaborators in the United States, Italy and Spain. The dataset comprised deeply sampled blood TCRbeta repertoires from subjects exposed to, actively infected with, or recovered from COVID-19. A freely available public database, intended as a resource for researchers studying the immune response to SARS-CoV-2, is where the repertoires were released. The prospective study material was composed of cDNA or gDNA derived from T cells, B-cell-depleted T cells, or PBMCs. Sample metadata almost always included a de-identified subject ID, COVID-19 status, age in years and sex. Where HLA class I and class II types were available, the types were taken from metadata supplied by the sample provider, not from assay-based typing. Samples were obtained from the ongoing ImmuneRACE study (first 160 participants) and from about 1,300 subjects provided by 6 global collaborators. Study-wide conclusions, independent of this receptor: The amount of clinical and demographic metadata varied by source and participant and was provided uncurated.

TCRbeta CDR3 regions were amplified from genomic DNA using the immunoSEQ Assay, a bias-controlled multiplex PCR. The published analysis was carried out like this. Within the assay, amplification of reference gene primers was used to estimate how many nucleated cells each sample contained. Sequence reads were collapsed and filtered to measure the absolute abundance of every unique TCRbeta CDR3 rearrangement. For each sample, productive Simpson clonality was calculated as the square root of Simpson's diversity index over productive rearrangements. TCRdb took over this immuneACCESS table, retaining in-frame rearrangements with V and J assigned. Such tables are incomplete; in checked studies, under half of the missing clones stem from an unresolved V gene, and the remainder is unexplained. That table supplies the V and J calls and clone size; D and trimming were determined from the DNA. The sample includes tens of thousands of clones, with 80% to 85% observed a single time. The top ten hold about 4.3% of the sample.

The germline V gene (reference sequence) supplies CDR1 LGHDT and CDR2 YNNKEL. V lost 2 bases and J lost 0 bases; the stretch between them is 14 bases long. Measured from the cysteine to the phenylalanine, the CDR3 is 17 residues long. Solely the CDR3 DNA is kept, with 51 bases framed from the first base. For this clone: What this receptor recognizes is not known. Base qualities were left out, and no much larger clone turns up one base away.

Each collaborating institution followed its own protocols to collect whole blood in K2EDTA tubes. For TCRbeta analysis, collaborators shipped samples in one of three forms: frozen whole blood, isolated PBMCs, or DNA extracted from either of those sample types. The chain is made from TRBV3-1 (or the pseudogene TRBV3-2) and TRBJ1-3; TRBD1 is perhaps the D gene, given 5 matching bases. Sequencing used peripheral blood. The source is a woman in her sixties or seventies with acute or convalescent COVID-19. CDR3 reads: CASSQMGTSSSGNTIYF. Here is the DNA: TGTGCCAGCAGCCAAATGGGGACTTCGAGCTCTGGAAACACCATATATTTT.